This TCR beta chain comes out of a study of breast tumors, draining lymph nodes, adjacent tissues. The lymph nodes were axillary draining lymph nodes from breast cancer patients. TCRdb fed the multiplex PCR reads into MiXCR, producing one record per CDR3 protein. The data show under 300,000 distinct CDR3 sequences, approximately 36% seen once. V gave up 10 bases and J gave up 7 bases; unmatched junction bases: 12. Germline V gene lookup returns CDR1 SNHLY and CDR2 FYNNEI. This CDR3 is built from 16 residues. The genes are TRBV2 and TRBJ1-6; TRBD1 matches 11 bases. The sequenced sample was axillary lymph node tissue. This TCR came from a female donor with breast cancer. Some clones in this sample may be carry-over from other donors' samples. For the CDR3, the DNA is TGTGCCACTGGACAGGGGGCCTTCTACAAGAATTCACCCCTCCACTTT. This encodes CATGQGAFYKNSPLHF.